This record concerns one T cell receptor beta chain sequence. Which antigen it targets is not known. No per-base quality is available; no much larger clone lies one base away. The data originate from a study of lymphopenia after photon versus proton radiotherapy (dated by TCRdb to the late 2010s). Regarding the research as a whole: The study compared the immunological effects of photon versus proton radiation therapy in patients with gastrointestinal tumors who developed high-grade lymphopenia. The approximately 20 patients in the cohort had gastrointestinal tumors, were treated with either photon or proton therapy, and subsequently developed lymphopenia. The goal of the study was to characterize the differences between the two radiation modalities in how they affect the immune system.

V sheds 2 bases and J sheds 0 bases, leaving 12 bases between their ends. The CDR3, cysteine through phenylalanine, is 16 amino acids long. The DNA shown is the 48-base CDR3, in frame from base 1. Reading the germline V gene gives CDR1 MNHEY and CDR2 SVGAGI. The method was the immunoSEQ multiplex PCR assay. T cell repertoires were profiled with deep sequencing of rearranged TCR beta loci together with multiparametric flow cytometry. TCRdb obtained this table from immuneACCESS and retained in-frame rearrangements with V and J assigned. These tables miss some clones; where compared with another copy, unresolved V genes account for less than half of the shortfall, and the remainder is unexplained. The sample has roughly 58,000 clones on record, about 85% of them singletons. The ten largest clonotypes hold roughly 13% of the sample. The investigation overall reported the following: Across the cohort, among patients who died, a greater drop in TCR diversity after the nadir was inversely correlated with overall survival time. During treatment, patients who received photon therapy lost naive T cells and TCR diversity and gained effector/memory populations, whereas patients who received proton therapy remained relatively stable. After the lymphocyte count nadir, oligoclonal expansion, especially of CD8+ Temra cells, was observed in photon-treated repertoires, and the drop in diversity was driven by this expansion. The survival association was assessed only in patients who died, and the authors presented better survival with proton therapy as a possibility rather than a demonstrated result.

The chain links TRBV6-5 with TRBJ2-3; the D gene assignment is perhaps TRBD1 or TRBD2, with each matching 5 bases. The source of this sequence is an elderly man with esophageal cancer. The sample consisted of peripheral blood, taken from a patient treated with proton-based radiotherapy. The bases read TGTGCCAGCAGTTACCGGGGCGTGAGGAGCACAGATACGCAGTATTTT. It specifies CASSYRGVRSTDTQYF.